This entry lists 30 T cell receptor beta chains sequenced from one sample in a study of blood T cell repertoires in COVID-19. Clones were read by immunoSEQ multiplex PCR, and TCRdb kept only the in-frame ones, dropping some. This sample yields roughly 130,000 clones, of which more than 70% are seen a single time; under 2.5% belongs to the top ten. Sequencing was performed on peripheral blood. Receptors were obtained from a man in his 70s with acute or convalescent COVID-19.

The CDR3 DNA sequence: TGTGCCAGCTCACGTTCTCTACCTGACTCTGGAAACACCATATATTTT. Residues: CASSRSLPDSGNTIYF. The chain has TRBV18 and TRBJ1-3; no reliable D call. V lost 4 bases, J lost 0 bases, and 13 bases lay in between. Germline CDR1 reads KGHSH; CDR2 reads LQKENI. The CDR3 runs to 16 residues.

This clone was recorded only once. At one end the junction does not follow the germline gene, possibly because of a read error. The chain carries TRBV7-7 and TRBJ2-2, with a weak D call TRBD2 (6 bases). CDR1 and CDR2 from the germline V gene are SSHAT and FNYEAQ (reference sequence). The CDR3 extends over 16 amino acids. CDR3 sequence reads: CASSSQVGGNTGELFF. The CDR3 coding sequence is TGTGCTAGCAGCTCACAGGTGGGGGGGAACACCGGGGAGCTGTTTTTT.

The chain has TRBV10-2 and TRBJ2-5; possible D gene TRBD2, 5 bases. Germline V gene data show CDR1 as WSHSY and CDR2 as SAAADI. This CDR3 spans 11 amino acids. V lost 9 bases, J lost 7 bases, and 12 bases lay in between. The CDR3 reads CASRREGTQYF. The CDR3 DNA reads TGCGCCAGTCGGCGCGAGGGGACCCAGTACTTC.

The chain carries TRBV5-1 and TRBJ2-5; 7 bases map to TRBD1. Germline V gene lookup returns CDR1 SGHRS and CDR2 YFSETQ. The ends lost 1 base at V and 3 bases at J; junction bases unmatched: 6. The CDR3 spans 15 residues. The CDR3 DNA follows: TGCGCCAGCAGCTTGTCACAGGGGTCGGAAGAGACCCAGTACTTC. Translating gives CASSLSQGSEETQYF.

The J gene is TRBJ1-5, the V gene TRBV4-1, with D uncertain. CDR1 and CDR2 from the germline V gene are MGHRA and YSYEKL. The V gene lost 4 bases and the J gene lost 1 base, with 11 bases spanning the gap. CDR3 length: 15 amino acids. CDR3 DNA: TGCGCCAGCAGCCTCTGGTCCGGGAGCAATCAGCCCCAGCATTTT. As protein: CASSLWSGSNQPQHF.

The CDR3 reads CASSLFGGQGIYGYTF. The CDR3 region has the DNA TGTGCCAGCAGCTTATTTGGCGGACAGGGAATCTATGGCTACACCTTC. The J gene is TRBJ1-2, the V gene TRBV11-2; 8 nucleotides match TRBD1. Germline V gene sequence: CDR1 SGHAT, CDR2 FQNNGV. CDR3 length equals 16 residues. The V gene end was trimmed by 2 bases and the J gene end by 4 bases; junction bases not matched to a gene: 9.

The chain carries TRBV5-1 and TRBJ1-4; D is perhaps TRBD1 (5 bases). This CDR3 has 17 residues. The germline V gene encodes CDR1 SGHRS and CDR2 YFSETQ. V lost 1 base and J 3 bases, leaving 16 bases between the germline ends. The CDR3 coding sequence is TGCGCCAGCAGCTTGTCTGTGGGAGCGGGGGCTAATGAAAAACTGTTTTTT. Protein product: CASSLSVGAGANEKLFF.

This chain joins TRBV6-5 and TRBJ1-3, with a tentative D call TRBD1 (5 bases). The CDR3 totals 13 residues. The V and J ends lost 4 bases and 6 bases respectively, with 10 bases between them. Germline values: CDR1 MNHEY, CDR2 SVGAGI. The CDR3 here is CASSSRTPNTIYF. The CDR3 nucleotides are TGTGCCAGCAGTTCTCGGACACCAAACACCATATATTTT.

The rearrangement joins TRBV21-1 to TRBJ2-7; TRBD2, the table's D call, was not compared with the DNA. TRBV21-1 is a documented pseudogene. The CDR3 sequence is 15 residues long. CDR3 sequence reads: CARPSGGRLCYEQYF. The CDR3, as DNA: TGTGCCAGGCCCAGCGGGGGCCGTCTCTGCTACGAGCAGTACTTC.

This chain joins TRBV5-1 and TRBJ2-2; 10 bases agree with TRBD1. Trimming removed 0 bases from V and 5 bases from J; junction bases left unmatched: 4. The germline CDR1 and CDR2 sequences are SGHRS and YFSETQ. This CDR3 is 16 amino acids long. CDR3 amino acids: CASSLVGQGVTGELFF. CDR3 DNA: TGCGCCAGCAGCTTGGTTGGACAGGGGGTGACCGGGGAGCTGTTTTTT.

V gene TRBV10-3 combines with J gene TRBJ2-2; 8 bases are shared with TRBD2. This CDR3 is 19 amino acids long. The junction had 19 bases not matched to a gene; V was cut back by 4 bases and J by 6 bases. Per the germline V gene, CDR1 is ENHRY and CDR2 is SYGVKD. DNA of the CDR3: TGTGCCATCAGTGCATCCCGGGCGGGGGGCACCAGCTCCCCCGGGGAGCTGTTTTTT. Its translation: CAISASRAGGTSSPGELFF.

This chain links TRBV5-1 with TRBJ1-6, with D unresolved. The CDR3 totals 14 residues. Germline CDR1 is SGHRS and CDR2 is YFSETQ. V was clipped by 0 bases and J by 4 bases, with 5 bases between them. CDR3 sequence: CASSLDSYNSPLHF. CDR3 DNA sequence: TGCGCCAGCAGCTTGGACAGTTATAATTCACCCCTCCACTTT.

This chain joins TRBV2 and TRBJ1-2; 8 bases line up with TRBD1. The junction had 2 bases not matched to a gene; V was cut back by 2 bases and J by 6 bases. Germline V lookup: CDR1 SNHLY, CDR2 FYNNEI. There are 13 residues in the CDR3. CDR3 sequence (DNA): TGTGCCAGCAGTGAAACAGGGGGACATGGCTACACCTTC. Translated, it gives CASSETGGHGYTF. The full variable domain, rest sourced from reference TRBV2 and TRBJ1-2, is EPEVTQTPSHQVTQMGQEVILRCVPISNHLYFYWYRQILGQKVEFLVSFYNNEISEKSEIFDDQFSVERPDGSNFTLKIRSTKLEDSAMYFCASSETGGHGYTFGSGTRLTVV.

In nucleotides, the CDR3 is TGTGCCAGCAGCTTAGCGGAGGGAGCCAATCAGCCCCAGCATTTT. Protein product: CASSLAEGANQPQHF. The rearrangement uses TRBV7-8 and TRBJ1-5; D is uncertain. This CDR3 contains 15 residues. Trimming took off 0 bases at V and 3 bases at J, with 9 bases between the two ends. The germline gives CDR1 SGHVS, CDR2 FQNEAQ.

This clone came up a few times. The chain carries TRBV5-6 and TRBJ2-7; TRBD1 matches at 8 bases. CDR3 size: 14 residues. J gave up 5 bases and V 3 bases, and 7 bases lay outside the gene matches. CDR1 and CDR2 from the germline V gene are SGHDT and YYEEEE. As DNA, the CDR3 is TGTGCCAGCAGCTGGAGGACAGGGTCCCACGAGCAGTACTTC. This translates into CASSWRTGSHEQYF.

The rearrangement joins TRBV7-8 to TRBJ1-3; TRBD1 matches at 9 bases. J gave up 2 bases and V 5 bases, and 7 bases lay outside the gene matches. The CDR3 spans 16 residues. Germline CDR1 is SGHVS and CDR2 is FQNEAQ. The CDR3 loop reads CASSGQGSSAGNTIYF. The CDR3 DNA reads as TGTGCCAGCAGCGGACAGGGGTCGTCTGCTGGAAACACCATATATTTT.

The chain recombines TRBV11-1 with TRBJ2-3; D gene uncertain. From germline, CDR1 is SGHAT and CDR2 FQDESV (reference sequence). The CDR3 is made up of 14 amino acids. Deletions cut 0 bases from V and 2 bases from J, with 6 bases between. DNA for the CDR3: TGTGCCAGCAGCTTAGCAATCTCCACAGATACGCAGTATTTT. Translation gives CASSLAISTDTQYF.

V usage is TRBV2 and J usage is TRBJ1-6; D is possibly TRBD1 (5 bases). This CDR3 region has 14 residues. CDR1 is SNHLY and CDR2 is FYNNEI in the germline V gene. V was clipped by 5 bases and J by 7 bases, with 12 bases between them. CDR3 protein: CASSKGRANSPLHF. The CDR3, as DNA: TGTGCCAGCAGTAAGGGCAGGGCCAATTCACCCCTCCACTTT. Drawing the rest from reference TRBV2 and TRBJ1-6, the complete variable domain is EPEVTQTPSHQVTQMGQEVILRCVPISNHLYFYWYRQILGQKVEFLVSFYNNEISEKSEIFDDQFSVERPDGSNFTLKIRSTKLEDSAMYFCASSKGRANSPLHFGNGTRLTVT.

The gene calls are TRBV3-1 (or the pseudogene TRBV3-2) and TRBJ2-2; no clear D gene. From germline, CDR1 is LGHDT and CDR2 YNNKEL (reference sequence). This CDR3 contains 14 residues. V was trimmed by 5 bases and J by 5 bases, leaving 12 bases between them. CDR3 DNA: TGTGCCAGCAGCGCTCCCCGGTGGACCGGGGAGCTGTTTTTT. It translates to CASSAPRWTGELFF.

The chain joins TRBV19 to TRBJ1-1, with D maybe TRBD1 (6 bases). There are 14 residues in the CDR3. V was clipped by 3 bases and J by 4 bases, with 12 bases between them. Germline V gives CDR1 LNHDA, CDR2 SQIVND (reference sequence). The CDR3 is CASSIPGVGTEAFF. The DNA for the CDR3 is TGTGCCAGTAGTATCCCAGGGGTGGGCACTGAAGCTTTCTTT.

The rearrangement links TRBV5-8 to TRBJ2-2; D unclear. The germline V gene has CDR1 SGHTS and CDR2 YDEGEE. Trimming took off 0 bases at V and 0 bases at J, with 12 bases between the two ends. This CDR3 spans 17 amino acids. CDR3 nucleotides: TGTGCCAGCAGCTTGGGTTCTTCAGTAACGAACACCGGGGAGCTGTTTTTT. Protein sequence: CASSLGSSVTNTGELFF. Combining the CDR3 with reference TRBV5-8 and TRBJ2-2 gives the whole variable domain EAGVTQSPTHLIKTRGQQATLRCSPISGHTSVYWYQQALGLGLQFLLWYDEGEERNRGNFPPRFSGRQFPNYSSELNVNALELEDSALYLCASSLGSSVTNTGELFFGEGSRLTVL.

The chain links TRBV12-3 or TRBV12-4 to TRBJ1-1; no firm D call. V shed 3 bases and J shed 4 bases, with 9 bases lying between them. The CDR3 length is 13 residues. The DNA for the CDR3 is TGTGCCAGCAGTTTTTCGGGGAGCACTGAAGCTTTCTTT. Translated, it gives CASSFSGSTEAFF.

V and J are TRBV5-1 and TRBJ2-7; the D gene is possibly TRBD1 (5 bases). V was trimmed by 0 bases and J by 1 base, leaving 20 bases between them. CDR1 SGHRS and CDR2 YFSETQ come from the germline V gene. The CDR3 totals 18 residues. The CDR3 region has the DNA TGCGCCAGCAGCTTGGGGGGCGCCCGGGCCTACAATTCCTACGAGCAGTACTTC. It is translated as CASSLGGARAYNSYEQYF.

The rearrangement links TRBV7-9 to TRBJ1-2; 9 bases line up with TRBD1. The CDR3 has 14 amino acids. The V gene end was trimmed by 5 bases and the J gene end by 6 bases; junction bases not matched to a gene: 7. CDR1 and CDR2 (germline): SEHNR, FQNEAQ (reference sequence). CDR3 region: CASSLTGTGHGYTF. The CDR3 nucleotides are TGTGCCAGCAGCCTTACGGGGACAGGGCATGGCTACACCTTC.

About this clone: A junction end diverges from the germline sequence, so it may reflect a read error. The CDR3 bases are TGTGCTAGCAGCTTAAACAGCGGGGGGGTTGGGGAGACCCAGTACTTC. It encodes CASSLNSGGVGETQYF. The chain carries TRBV7-7 and TRBJ2-5, with 10 bases matching TRBD2. CDR1 is SSHAT and CDR2 is FNYEAQ in the germline V gene (reference sequence). The CDR3 covers 16 residues.

This chain links TRBV5-1 with TRBJ2-7; tentatively, D is TRBD2 (6 bases). V gave up 7 bases and J gave up 3 bases, with 17 bases separating them. In germline, CDR1 is SGHRS, CDR2 YFSETQ. The CDR3 spans 14 residues. As DNA, the CDR3 is TGCGCCAGCTCCGGGGCGGGGAAAAACTACGAGCAGTACTTC. Residues: CASSGAGKNYEQYF.

The chain joins TRBV5-5 to TRBJ1-4, with 10 bases identical to TRBD1. Germline V gene data show CDR1 as SGHKS and CDR2 as YYEKEE (reference sequence). With 0 bases clipped from V and 7 bases from J, the junction kept 6 bases outside the gene matches. This CDR3 comprises 16 residues. CDR3 in DNA: TGTGCCAGCAGCTTGGGTGGACAGGGGGTCGGTGAAAAACTGTTTTTT. Translated, it gives CASSLGGQGVGEKLFF.

This clone was seen only once. This chain links TRBV3-1 (or the pseudogene TRBV3-2) with TRBJ1-1, with a weak D call TRBD1 (6 bases). The germline V and J ends were trimmed by 4 bases and 2 bases, with 14 bases remaining between them. Germline loops: CDR1 LGHDT, CDR2 YNNKEL (reference sequence). This CDR3 contains 15 residues. The CDR3 DNA is TGTGCCAGCAGCCGGAACAGGGATCGAAACACTGAAGCTTTCTTT. It encodes CASSRNRDRNTEAFF.

The chain couples TRBV7-2 to TRBJ2-5; tentative D call: TRBD1 (6 bases). Trimming shortened V by 0 bases and J by 5 bases, and 13 bases separated the two germline ends. Per the germline V gene, CDR1 is SGHTA and CDR2 is FQGNSA. The CDR3 runs to 15 residues. The CDR3 DNA is TGTGCCAGCAGCTTAGCGAGGGGGTTGGGGGAGACCCAGTACTTC. It codes for CASSLARGLGETQYF.

The rearrangement uses TRBV5-4 and TRBJ1-1, with TRBD1 matching over 9 bases. Germline V gives CDR1 SGHNT, CDR2 YYREEE (reference sequence). The CDR3 covers 14 residues. V gave up 4 bases and J gave up 4 bases; unmatched junction bases: 5. This chain's CDR3 is CASSTNRGLTEAFF. The CDR3 DNA is TGTGCCAGCAGCACCAACAGGGGGCTCACTGAAGCTTTCTTT.